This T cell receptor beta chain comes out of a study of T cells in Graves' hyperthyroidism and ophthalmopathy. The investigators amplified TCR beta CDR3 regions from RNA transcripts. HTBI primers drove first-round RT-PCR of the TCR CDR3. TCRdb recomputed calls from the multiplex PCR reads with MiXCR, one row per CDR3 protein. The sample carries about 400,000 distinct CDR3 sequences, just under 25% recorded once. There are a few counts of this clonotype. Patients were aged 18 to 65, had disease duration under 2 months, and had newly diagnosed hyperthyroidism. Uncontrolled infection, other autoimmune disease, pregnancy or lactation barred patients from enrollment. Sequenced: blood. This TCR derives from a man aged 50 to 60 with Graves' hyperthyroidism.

The CDR3 coding sequence is TGTGCCAGCAGCTCGATCCTACAGGGAAGTGAAAACATTCAGTACTTC. Its protein is CASSSILQGSENIQYF. The chain combines TRBV11-2 with TRBJ2-4; tentatively, D is TRBD1 (6 bases). Germline-derived CDR1 and CDR2 are SGHAT and FQNNGV. V was pared by 4 bases and J by 5 bases, with 18 bases between. This CDR3 spans 16 amino acids.